This T cell receptor (beta chain) originates from a study of vaccination and CD4 T cells after COVID-19 (dated by TCRdb to 2021 to 2024). With regard to the full study: Convalescent patients had a positive SARS-CoV-2 result on nasal swab PCR, and of these patients, 8 or 9 had mild disease and one had severe disease. Participants got two doses of the Pfizer-BioNTech BNT162b2 vaccine (n=8) or two doses of the Moderna mRNA-1273 vaccine (n=2). Post-vaccine blood samples were obtained a median of approximately 74 days after the second vaccine dose, with a range of roughly 13 to 250 days. Post-COVID blood samples were collected from convalescent patients a median of around 100 days after diagnosis, with a range of about 30 to 161 days. In the convalescent cohort there were six males and four females, among whom were two Hispanic individuals, seven Caucasians, two Asians and one multiracial person. The spike-specific CD4+ TCR repertoire was compared before and after mRNA vaccination in 10 COVID-19 convalescent patients and a few infection-naive healthy vaccine recipients. The cultures were stimulated with overlapping spike peptide pools from SARS-CoV-2 and from the common cold coronaviruses HCoV-NL63, HCoV-OC43 and HCoV-229E. As controls, cultures received a CEFX viral epitope pool (the positive control), an HIV-1 Nef peptide pool (the negative control), or no peptide at all.

Remarks on this clonotype: Its antigen has not been determined. Base qualities were left out, and no much larger clone turns up one base away.

What the research found in general, with its limitations: In convalescent patients, nearly all vaccine-specific clones (304 of 307) were found to be mono-reactive for SARS-CoV-2 spike rather than cross-reactive with common cold coronaviruses. Among convalescent patients, a median about 90% of the SARS-CoV-2-reactive clones seen after vaccination appeared only after vaccination, which suggests priming specific to the vaccine. Relatively few convalescent patients were included in the study, and early timepoints after natural infection were not analyzed. The median count of SARS-CoV-2-reactive clonotypes went up from 20 to 25 after infection to a few dozen after vaccination, although the change was not significant.

The library was obtained by PCR. DNA from cultured CD4+ T cells underwent TCR sequencing with the Oncomine TCR Beta short-read assay at the Johns Hopkins FTIC core. The QIAamp micro DNA kit was used to extract genomic DNA from the cultured CD4+ T cells. Oncomine TCR Beta libraries from cultured CD4+ T cells were pooled using unique dual indexes and sequenced on an Illumina iSeq 100. On the authors' methods: Non-productive sequences were removed, and CDR3s that did not start with C, did not end with F or W, or were shorter than 7 amino acids were discarded. Antigen-specific clonotypes were identified with the MANAFEST web application by comparing peptide-stimulated wells with reference and other culture wells. To be called positive, a clone needed an FDR below 0.05, an odds ratio above 5, and a productive frequency above 0.1% in at least two of three replicate wells. Cross-reactive clonotypes were defined as significantly expanded in both SARS-CoV-2 spike wells and at least one common cold coronavirus spike condition. Using R version 3.6.1, CDR3 homology was evaluated through Levenshtein distances (stringdist) along with unrooted phylogenetic trees (ape). The public reads were reanalyzed by TCRdb: fastp trimming at Q25, MiXCR alignment, in-frame beta chains only. Each CDR3 protein appears once, grouped with its most common genes and DNA. TCRdb, rather than the study authors, made the V and J calls. Recorded for this sample are 15,000 to 20,000 distinct CDR3 sequences; around half of them occurred a single time. In total, the top ten clones hold over 3% of the sample.

V has 1 base trimmed and J has 10 bases trimmed; junction bases matching no gene number 11. The germline V gene (reference sequence) specifies DFQATT as CDR1 and SNEGSKA as CDR2. Spanning cysteine to phenylalanine, the CDR3 consists of 16 amino acids. Solely the CDR3 DNA is kept, with 48 bases framed from the first base. The treatment or condition label for this specimen denotes: roughly 11-day PBMC culture with coronavirus spike peptide pools or control peptides (ViraFEST assay). The study used the ViraFEST assay, which expanded antigen-specific T cells with peptide pools and then identified expanded clonotypes by TCR sequencing. The positive SARS-CoV-2 PCR tests of the convalescent patients were dated from March to December 2020, before the Alpha, Beta and Delta variants emerged in the United States. PBMCs were cultured at about 2 million per well in IMDM supplemented with approximately 5.3% human AB serum and 8 to 10 IU/ml IL-2, with about 9 ug/ml peptide pools added. Half of the culture medium was replaced with fresh IL-2-containing medium on days 3 and 7. After 10 days of culture, CD4+ T cells were isolated by negative selection using the EasySep CD4+ T cell isolation kit. PBMCs were separated from whole blood using Ficoll-Paque Plus gradient centrifugation and then either used fresh or cryopreserved at -140C. Triplicate wells were generally used for each culture condition.

The sequenced sample was CD4+ T cells from blood, cultured in vitro. The chain couples TRBV20-1 to TRBJ2-1; a stretch of 12 junction bases matches TRBD2. The clonotype originates from a human donor who had recovered from COVID-19. The CDR3 region has the sequence CSARGTSGDLGVEQFF. The DNA sequence follows: TGCAGTGCTAGAGGGACTAGCGGGGACCTTGGTGTAGAGCAGTTCTTC.